Shown below are 29 T cell receptor beta chains from a single sample sequenced in a study of cytomegalovirus exposure and HLA in healthy donors. PCR employed 60 Vbeta and 13 Jbeta primers. The table came from immunoSEQ multiplex PCR; TCRdb's copy has only in-frame clones and leaves some out. The sample carries 150,000 to 200,000 clones, approximately 80% recorded once. Input material: PBMCs. These receptors all come from a woman aged 40 to 50 in good health and CMV-seropositive.

The chain joins TRBV5-1 to TRBJ2-1; perhaps TRBD2 as D (5 bases). Trimming shortened V by 2 bases and J by 8 bases, and 14 bases separated the two germline ends. The germline V gene encodes CDR1 SGHRS and CDR2 YFSETQ. The CDR3 loop spans 14 amino acids. The CDR3 protein is CASSFAASRDEQFF. DNA for the CDR3: TGCGCCAGCAGCTTTGCCGCTAGCCGTGATGAGCAGTTCTTC.

The chain uses TRBV11-2 and TRBJ2-7; maybe TRBD1 (5 bases). The V gene's germline CDR1 is SGHAT and CDR2 FQNNGV. This CDR3 region has 13 residues. Trimming took off 3 bases at V and 5 bases at J, with 11 bases between the two ends. Written as DNA, the CDR3 is TGTGCCAGCAGCTTGGGGCAACCCAACGAGCAGTACTTC. Its translation is CASSLGQPNEQYF.

CDR3 region: CASNRGSEKLFF. The CDR3 nucleotides read TGTGCCTCTAACAGGGGAAGTGAAAAACTGTTTTTT. The chain couples TRBV30 to TRBJ1-4; 7 nucleotides agree with TRBD1. The CDR3 sequence is 12 residues long. The germline gives CDR1 GTSNPN, CDR2 SVGIG (reference sequence). V lost 7 bases, J lost 7 bases, and 6 bases stayed unmatched.

The chain couples TRBV7-2 to TRBJ1-1; TRBD1 aligns across 7 bases. Germline trimming cut 3 bases from V and 3 bases from J; bases unmatched to any gene: 1. Germline CDR1 is SGHTA and CDR2 is FQGNSA. This CDR3 is built from 13 residues. In DNA form, the CDR3 reads TGTGCCAGCAGCTTCCAGGGGGACACTGAAGCTTTCTTT. It is translated as CASSFQGDTEAFF.

V and J are TRBV19 and TRBJ1-2; no definite D call. Germline V lookup: CDR1 LNHDA, CDR2 SQIVND (reference sequence). The CDR3 length is 15 residues. The ends were cut back, 0 bases at V and 7 bases at J, with 15 bases in the middle. CDR3 sequence (DNA): TGTGCCAGTAGTATAGATATCTCAGGAAGCGGTGGCTACACCTTC. Translating gives CASSIDISGSGGYTF.

The genes are TRBV30 and TRBJ1-6; 9 nucleotides align to TRBD1. Unmatched junction bases numbered 9, after V lost 5 bases and J lost 7 bases. Germline V gives CDR1 GTSNPN, CDR2 SVGIG (reference sequence). This CDR3 region has 15 residues. The CDR3 region has the DNA TGTGCCTGGGAACCGGGACAGGGTCGAAATTCACCCCTCCACTTT. It translates to CAWEPGQGRNSPLHF. Supplemented by reference TRBV30 and TRBJ1-6, the full variable domain reads SQTIHQWPATLVQPVGSPLSLECTVEGTSNPNLYWYRQAAGRGLQLLFYSVGIGQISSEVPQNLSASRPQDRQFILSSKKLLLSDSGFYLCAWEPGQGRNSPLHFGNGTRLTVT.

The chain carries TRBV5-1 and TRBJ2-1; TRBD2 matches 11 bases. The germline gives CDR1 SGHRS, CDR2 YFSETQ. Trimming cost V 0 bases and J 4 bases; bases outside gene matches: 6. The CDR3 has 17 residues. CDR3 loop: CASSLVSSGGNYNEQFF. For the CDR3, the DNA is TGCGCCAGCAGCTTGGTGTCTAGCGGGGGGAATTACAATGAGCAGTTCTTC.

The J gene is TRBJ1-4, the V gene TRBV29-1; TRBD1 aligns across 7 bases. V dropped 1 base and J dropped 5; count of bases not matched to a gene: 1. CDR3 length equals 13 residues. Germline CDR1 reads SQVTM; CDR2 reads ANQGSEA. The CDR3: CSVEGRGNEKLFF. The CDR3 coding sequence is TGCAGCGTTGAAGGCAGGGGGAATGAAAAACTGTTTTTT.

The chain carries TRBV19 and TRBJ1-2, with D unclear. There are 16 residues in the CDR3. Germline CDR1 is LNHDA and CDR2 is SQIVND (reference sequence). Trimming shortened V by 5 bases and J by 2 bases, and 18 bases separated the two germline ends. The CDR3 DNA sequence: TGTGCCAGTAGTTTAGGGTACCTTACTATAAACTATGGCTACACCTTC. Residues: CASSLGYLTINYGYTF. Variable domain in full (rest from reference TRBV19 and TRBJ1-2): DGGITQSPKYLFRKEGQNVTLSCEQNLNHDAMYWYRQDPGQGLRLIYYSQIVNDFQKGDIAEGYSVSREKKESFPLTVTSAQKNPTAFYLCASSLGYLTINYGYTFGSGTRLTVV.

The chain employs TRBV9 and TRBJ2-3; 11 bases align to TRBD1. The CDR3 consists of 15 residues. In germline, CDR1 is SGDLS, CDR2 YYNGEE. J lost 5 bases, V lost 4 bases, and 6 bases had no gene match. CDR3 in amino acids: CASSRGQGARDTQYF. For the CDR3, the DNA is TGTGCCAGCAGCCGTGGACAGGGGGCGCGAGATACGCAGTATTTT.

This clone was observed a handful of times. The chain joins TRBV30 to TRBJ1-6, with TRBD1 matching over 7 bases. The CDR3 is 16 residues long. The V and J ends lost 0 bases and 6 bases, in that order; junction bases with no gene match: 8. Germline assignment: CDR1 GTSNPN and CDR2 SVGIG (reference sequence). For the CDR3, the DNA is TGTGCCTGGAGTGTCTCCGGGACAGAGTTTAATTCACCCCTCCACTTT. It codes for CAWSVSGTEFNSPLHF.

The chain joins TRBV30 to TRBJ1-3; D ambiguous. This CDR3 spans 12 amino acids. V lost 4 bases and J 2 bases, leaving 6 bases between the germline ends. Germline V gene sequence: CDR1 GTSNPN, CDR2 SVGIG (reference sequence). CDR3 residues: CAWMAAGNTIYF. As DNA, the CDR3 is TGTGCCTGGATGGCGGCTGGAAACACCATATATTTT.

V usage is TRBV2 and J usage is TRBJ2-7; D might be TRBD2 (7 bases). The germline CDR1 and CDR2 sequences are SNHLY and FYNNEI. V dropped 8 bases and J dropped 2 bases, with 19 bases sitting between them. The CDR3 sequence is 15 residues long. The DNA for the CDR3 is TGTGCCAGCGATGAGGGCAAGGGGGGGACCTACGAGCAGTACTTC. Translating it yields CASDEGKGGTYEQYF. The entire variable domain, with the rest obtained from reference TRBV2 and TRBJ2-7, is as follows: EPEVTQTPSHQVTQMGQEVILRCVPISNHLYFYWYRQILGQKVEFLVSFYNNEISEKSEIFDDQFSVERPDGSNFTLKIRSTKLEDSAMYFCASDEGKGGTYEQYFGPGTRLTVT.

This chain connects TRBV7-9 to TRBJ1-5; D gene unclear. V gave up 2 bases and J gave up 4 bases, with 6 bases separating them. Germline V gives CDR1 SEHNR, CDR2 FQNEAQ (reference sequence). CDR3 length equals 13 residues. In DNA, the CDR3 is TGTGCCAGCAGCTTACGGGAGAATCAGCCCCAGCATTTT. Its protein product is CASSLRENQPQHF.

This clone was found a few times. Other DNA sequences within the sample encode an identical CDR3. The genes are TRBV10-3 and TRBJ2-3; D may be TRBD2 (6 bases). The V end lost 2 bases, the J end lost 3 bases, and 6 bases lay between the germline ends. Germline CDR1 and CDR2: ENHRY and SYGVKD. This CDR3 is built from 13 residues. For the CDR3, the DNA is TGTGCCATCAGTGAGGCGGGGACAGATACGCAGTATTTT. This encodes CAISEAGTDTQYF.

The chain has TRBV15 and TRBJ1-2; 11 bases are a match to TRBD1. The J segment lost 4 bases and the V segment lost 3 bases, leaving 10 bases of the junction unmatched. The CDR3 extends over 17 amino acids. Germline CDR1 and CDR2: LNHNV and YYDKDF (reference sequence). The CDR3 nucleotides read TGTGCCACCAGCAGTAGGACAGGGGGCCCTCTCACCTATGGCTACACCTTC. Translated, it gives CATSSRTGGPLTYGYTF.

CDR3 coding DNA: TGTGCCAGCAGCCCCGGGGACACATCCTACGAGCAGTACTTC. It codes for CASSPGDTSYEQYF. The chain carries TRBV7-6 and TRBJ2-7; tentatively, D is TRBD1 (6 bases). V dropped 5 bases and J dropped 1 base, with 12 bases sitting between them. The CDR3 has 14 residues. The V gene's germline CDR1 is SGHVS and CDR2 FNYEAQ.

This chain connects TRBV27 to TRBJ2-7, with 10 bases that match TRBD2. The CDR3 is made up of 15 amino acids. Germline CDR1 reads MNHEY; CDR2 reads SMNVEV (reference sequence). The V and J ends lost 2 bases and 0 bases, in that order; junction bases with no gene match: 1. The CDR3 DNA sequence: TGTGCCAGCAGTTTAGGGACTAGCGTCTCCTACGAGCAGTACTTC. This sequence encodes CASSLGTSVSYEQYF.

The CDR3 loop reads CASSFRQGSSYNEQFF. Here the CDR3 DNA reads TGTGCCAGCAGCTTTAGGCAGGGGAGCTCCTACAATGAGCAGTTCTTC. The rearrangement joins TRBV5-6 to TRBJ2-1, with D possibly being TRBD1 (6 bases). The CDR3 length is 16 residues. Germline assignment: CDR1 SGHDT and CDR2 YYEEEE. Trimming shortened V by 2 bases and J by 0 bases, and 12 bases separated the two germline ends.

The chain joins TRBV2 to TRBJ2-4; perhaps TRBD1 as D (6 bases). The length of the CDR3 is 14 residues. Germline CDR1 is SNHLY and CDR2 is FYNNEI. The V end lost 7 bases, the J end lost 7 bases, and 17 bases lay between the germline ends. The CDR3 region has the DNA TGTGCCAGCAACGGGGTCAGGGGCTGGAACATTCAGTACTTC. Translated, it gives CASNGVRGWNIQYF.

V usage is TRBV7-2 and J usage is TRBJ1-1; no clear D. The CDR3 covers 14 residues. V was clipped by 5 bases and J by 1 base, with 11 bases between them. Germline V gene lookup returns CDR1 SGHTA and CDR2 FQGNSA. The CDR3 DNA reads TGTGCCAGCAGCCCCCCACCAGGGAACACTGAAGCTTTCTTT. Translated: CASSPPPGNTEAFF.

The chain joins TRBV29-1 to TRBJ2-7, with D perhaps TRBD2 (6 bases). Trimming stripped 0 bases from V and 4 bases from J, with 7 bases between. Per germline, CDR1 SQVTM and CDR2 ANQGSEA. The CDR3 is 12 amino acids. CDR3 nucleotides: TGCAGCGTTGAAGAGGGGGGTTACGAGCAGTACTTC. Translation gives CSVEEGGYEQYF.

The table lists this clone with a few counts. The V call is TRBV4-2, the J call TRBJ2-7; 8 nucleotides line up with TRBD2. CDR1 LGHNA and CDR2 YNFKEQ come from the germline V gene. After removal of 0 bases from V and 3 bases from J, the junction contained 1 base not matched to a gene. This CDR3 has 14 residues. In nucleotides, the CDR3 is TGTGCCAGCAGCCAAGATACTAGCGGCTACGAGCAGTACTTC. Translation: CASSQDTSGYEQYF.

Concerning this clone: A read error may produce the germline difference seen at one junction end. Other DNA sequences in the sample encode the same CDR3. The chain employs TRBV4-2 and TRBJ2-7; D may be TRBD2 (6 bases). The CDR3 has 15 residues. Germline V lookup: CDR1 LGHNA, CDR2 YNFKEQ. CDR3 loop: CASSQGDWKSYEQYF. The CDR3 DNA follows: TGTGCCAGTAGCCAAGGGGACTGGAAATCCTACGAGCAGTACTTC.

The chain links TRBV7-9 to TRBJ2-2; the D gene is possibly TRBD2 (5 bases). Trimming removed 3 bases from V and 6 bases from J, with 5 bases in between. This CDR3 has 12 residues. Germline V gene data show CDR1 as SEHNR and CDR2 as FQNEAQ (reference sequence). The CDR3 DNA follows: TGTGCCAGCAGCTTGGAGGCCGGGGAGCTGTTTTTT. This gives the protein CASSLEAGELFF.

The table lists this clone with a few counts. The genes are TRBV7-9 and TRBJ2-1; D gene uncertain. Germline V lookup: CDR1 SEHNR, CDR2 FQNEAQ (reference sequence). The CDR3 sequence is 15 residues long. V was cut by 6 bases and J by 8 bases, with 20 bases left in between. The CDR3 sequence is CASRANGASGYEQFF. The CDR3 nucleotides read TGTGCCAGCAGGGCAAATGGTGCCTCAGGCTATGAGCAGTTCTTC.

The V and J genes are TRBV27 and TRBJ2-7, with D uncertain. The V end lost 4 bases, the J end lost 1 base, and 17 bases lay between the germline ends. CDR3 size: 16 residues. Looked up from germline, CDR1 is MNHEY and CDR2 is SMNVEV (reference sequence). DNA of the CDR3: TGTGCCAGCAGTTCGTCCGGTCGCCTTATATCCTACGAGCAGTACTTC. As protein: CASSSSGRLISYEQYF.

The rearrangement links TRBV29-1 to TRBJ2-5; 9 bases align to TRBD1. Losses at the gene ends were 7 bases for V and 7 bases for J; bases not matched to a gene: 10. The germline V gene encodes CDR1 SQVTM and CDR2 ANQGSEA. The CDR3 totals 13 residues. This CDR3 reads CSAMGQGGGTQYF. The CDR3, as DNA: TGCAGCGCTATGGGACAGGGAGGTGGGACCCAGTACTTC.

Worth noting for this clone: At one end, the junction sequence differs from germline, possibly due to a read error. V gene TRBV11-2 combines with J gene TRBJ2-7, with a possible D match to TRBD2 (5 bases). The CDR3 extends over 16 amino acids. The germline V gene encodes CDR1 SGHAT and CDR2 FQNNGV. The CDR3 region is CASSLVGLGKGPSLSF. The DNA of the CDR3 is TGTGCCAGCAGCTTAGTGGGATTGGGGAAAGGGCCTAGCTTAAGCTTC.